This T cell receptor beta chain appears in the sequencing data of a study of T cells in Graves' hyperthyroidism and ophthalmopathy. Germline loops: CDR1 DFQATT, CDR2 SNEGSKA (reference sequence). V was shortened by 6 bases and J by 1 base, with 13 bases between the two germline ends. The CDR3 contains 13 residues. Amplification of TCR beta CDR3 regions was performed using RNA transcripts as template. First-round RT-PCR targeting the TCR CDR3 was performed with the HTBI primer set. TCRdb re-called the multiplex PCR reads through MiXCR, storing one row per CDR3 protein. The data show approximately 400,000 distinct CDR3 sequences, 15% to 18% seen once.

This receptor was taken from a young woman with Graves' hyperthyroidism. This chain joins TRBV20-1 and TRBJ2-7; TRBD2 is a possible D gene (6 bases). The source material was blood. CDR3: CSAPGTDSYEQYF. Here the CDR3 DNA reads TGCAGTGCCCCCGGGACTGATTCCTACGAGCAGTACTTC.